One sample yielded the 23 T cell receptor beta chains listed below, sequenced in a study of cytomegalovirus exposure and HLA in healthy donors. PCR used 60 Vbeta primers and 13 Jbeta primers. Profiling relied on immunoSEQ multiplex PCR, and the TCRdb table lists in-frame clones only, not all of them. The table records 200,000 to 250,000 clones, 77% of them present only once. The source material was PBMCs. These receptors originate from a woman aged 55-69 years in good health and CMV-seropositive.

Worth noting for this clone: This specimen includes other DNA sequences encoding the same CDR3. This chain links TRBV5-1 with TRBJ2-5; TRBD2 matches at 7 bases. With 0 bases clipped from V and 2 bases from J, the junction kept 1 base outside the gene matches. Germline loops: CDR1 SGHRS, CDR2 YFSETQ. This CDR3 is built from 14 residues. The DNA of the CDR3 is TGCGCCAGCAGCTTGGTTAGCGGGCAAGAGACCCAGTACTTC. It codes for CASSLVSGQETQYF. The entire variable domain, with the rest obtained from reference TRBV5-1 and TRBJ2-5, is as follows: KAGVTQTPRYLIKTRGQQVTLSCSPISGHRSVSWYQQTPGQGLQFLFEYFSETQRNKGNFPGRFSGRQFSNSRSEMNVSTLELGDSALYLCASSLVSGQETQYFGPGTRLLVL.

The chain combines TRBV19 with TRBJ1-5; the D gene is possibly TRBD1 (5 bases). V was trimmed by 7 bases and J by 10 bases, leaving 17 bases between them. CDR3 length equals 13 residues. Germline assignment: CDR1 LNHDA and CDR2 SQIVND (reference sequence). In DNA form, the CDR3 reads TGTGCCAGTATTCCCGGGGGTGGTTATCCCCAGCATTTT. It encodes CASIPGGGYPQHF.

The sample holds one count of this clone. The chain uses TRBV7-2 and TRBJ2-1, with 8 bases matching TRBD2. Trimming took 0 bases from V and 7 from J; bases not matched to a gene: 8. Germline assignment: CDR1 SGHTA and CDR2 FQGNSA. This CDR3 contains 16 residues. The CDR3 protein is CASSLALASGLNEQFF. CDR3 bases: TGTGCCAGCAGCTTAGCGCTCGCTAGCGGGCTTAATGAGCAGTTCTTC. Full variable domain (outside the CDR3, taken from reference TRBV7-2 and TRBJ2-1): GAGVSQSPSNKVTEKGKDVELRCDPISGHTALYWYRQSLGQGLEFLIYFQGNSAPDKSGLPSDRFSAERTGGSVSTLTIQRTQQEDSAVYLCASSLALASGLNEQFFGPGTRLTVL.

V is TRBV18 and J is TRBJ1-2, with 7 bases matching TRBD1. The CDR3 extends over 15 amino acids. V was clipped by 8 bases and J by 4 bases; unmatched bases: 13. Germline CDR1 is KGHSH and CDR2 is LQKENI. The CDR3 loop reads CASAVTRQGGYGYTF. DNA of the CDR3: TGTGCCAGCGCCGTTACGAGACAGGGCGGCTATGGCTACACCTTC.

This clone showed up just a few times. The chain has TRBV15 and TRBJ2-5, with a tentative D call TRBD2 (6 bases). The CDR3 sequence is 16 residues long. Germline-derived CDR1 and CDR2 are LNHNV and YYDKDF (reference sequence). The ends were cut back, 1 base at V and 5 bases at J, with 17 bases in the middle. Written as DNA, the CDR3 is TGTGCCACCAGCAGAGGCCGGGACTCCCGGGCCGAGACCCAGTACTTC. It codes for CATSRGRDSRAETQYF. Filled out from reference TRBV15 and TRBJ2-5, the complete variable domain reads DAMVIQNPRYQVTQFGKPVTLSCSQTLNHNVMYWYQQKSSQAPKLLFHYYDKDFNNEADTPDNFQSRRPNTSFCFLDIRSPGLGDTAMYLCATSRGRDSRAETQYFGPGTRLLVL.

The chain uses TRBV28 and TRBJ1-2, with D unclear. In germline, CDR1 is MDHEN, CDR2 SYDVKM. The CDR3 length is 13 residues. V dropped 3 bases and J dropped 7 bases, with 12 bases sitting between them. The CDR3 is CASSFPPVAGYTF. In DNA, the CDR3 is TGTGCCAGCAGTTTTCCCCCGGTTGCTGGCTACACCTTC.

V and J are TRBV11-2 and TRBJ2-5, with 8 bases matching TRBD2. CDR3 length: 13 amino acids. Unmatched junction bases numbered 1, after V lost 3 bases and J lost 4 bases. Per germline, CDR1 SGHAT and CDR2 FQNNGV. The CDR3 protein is CASSFGGGETQYF. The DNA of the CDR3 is TGTGCCAGCAGCTTCGGGGGGGGAGAGACCCAGTACTTC.

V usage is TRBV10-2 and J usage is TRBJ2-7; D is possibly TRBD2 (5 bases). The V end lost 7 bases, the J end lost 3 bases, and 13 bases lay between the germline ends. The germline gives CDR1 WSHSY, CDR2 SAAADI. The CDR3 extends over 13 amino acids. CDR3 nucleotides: TGCGCCAGCAAGTCCCACGAGGGCTACGAGCAGTACTTC. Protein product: CASKSHEGYEQYF.

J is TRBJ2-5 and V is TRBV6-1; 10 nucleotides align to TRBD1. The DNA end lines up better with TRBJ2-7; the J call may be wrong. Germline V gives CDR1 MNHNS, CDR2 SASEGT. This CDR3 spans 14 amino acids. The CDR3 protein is CASRGTGETYEQYF. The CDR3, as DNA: TGTGCCAGCAGGGGGACAGGGGAAACCTACGAGCAGTACTTC.

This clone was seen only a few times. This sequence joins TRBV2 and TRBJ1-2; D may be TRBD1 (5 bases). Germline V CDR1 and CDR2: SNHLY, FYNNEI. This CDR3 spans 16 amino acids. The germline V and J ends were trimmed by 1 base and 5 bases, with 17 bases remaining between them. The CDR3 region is CASSEGPPAGSYGYTF. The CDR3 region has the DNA TGTGCCAGCAGTGAAGGGCCCCCAGCAGGGTCATATGGCTACACCTTC.

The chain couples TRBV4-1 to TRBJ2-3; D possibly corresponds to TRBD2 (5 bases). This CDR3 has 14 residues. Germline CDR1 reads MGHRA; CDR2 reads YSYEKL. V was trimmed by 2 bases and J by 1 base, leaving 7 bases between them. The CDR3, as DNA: TGCGCCAGCAGCCAAAGGGAGCGCACAGATACGCAGTATTTT. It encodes CASSQRERTDTQYF.

The CDR3 nucleotides are TGTGCCAGCAGCTTGGTTGCTCAGGGCGCGGGGGGCTACACCTTC. It is translated as CASSLVAQGAGGYTF. V is TRBV5-4 and J is TRBJ1-2; D possibly corresponds to TRBD1 (5 bases). Germline V gene lookup returns CDR1 SGHNT and CDR2 YYREEE (reference sequence). This CDR3 is built from 15 residues. With 0 bases removed from V and 8 bases from J, the gap between germline ends came to 17 bases. The full variable domain, with the rest looked up from reference TRBV5-4 and TRBJ1-2, is ETGVTQSPTHLIKTRGQQVTLRCSSQSGHNTVSWYQQALGQGPQFIFQYYREEENGRGNFPPRFSGLQFPNYSSELNVNALELDDSALYLCASSLVAQGAGGYTFGSGTRLTVV.

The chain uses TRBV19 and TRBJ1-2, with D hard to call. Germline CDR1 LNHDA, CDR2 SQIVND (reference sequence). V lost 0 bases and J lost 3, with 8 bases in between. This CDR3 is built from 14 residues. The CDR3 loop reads CASSIEEEDYGYTF. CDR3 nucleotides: TGTGCCAGTAGTATAGAGGAGGAAGACTATGGCTACACCTTC.

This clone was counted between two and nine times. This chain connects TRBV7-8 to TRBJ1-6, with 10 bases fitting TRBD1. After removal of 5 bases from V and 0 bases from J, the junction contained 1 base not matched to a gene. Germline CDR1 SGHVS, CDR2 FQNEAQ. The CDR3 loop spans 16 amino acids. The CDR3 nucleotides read TGTGCCAGCAGCGGGACAGGGGCCTCCTATAATTCACCCCTCCACTTT. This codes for CASSGTGASYNSPLHF.

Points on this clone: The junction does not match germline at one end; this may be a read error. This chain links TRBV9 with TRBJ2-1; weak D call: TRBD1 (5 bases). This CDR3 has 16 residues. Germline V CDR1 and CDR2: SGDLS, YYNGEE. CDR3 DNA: TGTGCCAGCAGCGTAGCATCCGGGTCAGGGTACACTGAGCAGTTCTTC. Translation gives CASSVASGSGYTEQFF.

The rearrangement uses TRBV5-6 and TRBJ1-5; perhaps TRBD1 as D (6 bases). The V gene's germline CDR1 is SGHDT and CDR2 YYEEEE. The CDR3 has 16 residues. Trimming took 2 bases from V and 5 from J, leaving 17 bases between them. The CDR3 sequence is CASSLNGQLQDQPQHF. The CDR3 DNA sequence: TGTGCCAGCAGCTTAAACGGACAGCTACAAGATCAGCCCCAGCATTTT.

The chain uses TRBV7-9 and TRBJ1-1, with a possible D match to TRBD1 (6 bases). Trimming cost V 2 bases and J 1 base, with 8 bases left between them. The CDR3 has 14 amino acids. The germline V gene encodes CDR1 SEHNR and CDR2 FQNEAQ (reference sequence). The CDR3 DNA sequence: TGTGCCAGCAGCTTATTGACAGGGAACACTGAAGCTTTCTTT. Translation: CASSLLTGNTEAFF.

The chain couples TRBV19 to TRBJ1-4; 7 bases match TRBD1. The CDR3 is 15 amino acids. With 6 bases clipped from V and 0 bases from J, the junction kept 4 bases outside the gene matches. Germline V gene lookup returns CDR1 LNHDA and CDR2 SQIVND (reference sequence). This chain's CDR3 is CASRSGTATNEKLFF. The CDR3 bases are TGTGCCAGTAGATCCGGGACAGCAACTAATGAAAAACTGTTTTTT.

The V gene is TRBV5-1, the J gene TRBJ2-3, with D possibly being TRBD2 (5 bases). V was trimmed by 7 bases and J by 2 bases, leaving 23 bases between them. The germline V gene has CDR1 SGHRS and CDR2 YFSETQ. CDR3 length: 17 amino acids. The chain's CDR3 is CASGRLGLDGNTDTQYF. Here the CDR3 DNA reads TGCGCCAGCGGCCGGTTAGGACTGGACGGGAACACAGATACGCAGTATTTT.

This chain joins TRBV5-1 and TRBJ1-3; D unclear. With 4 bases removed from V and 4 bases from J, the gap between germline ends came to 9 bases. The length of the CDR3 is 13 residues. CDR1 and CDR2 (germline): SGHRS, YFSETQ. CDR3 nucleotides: TGCGCCAGCAGCAGAGATTCCGGAAACACCATATATTTT. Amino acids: CASSRDSGNTIYF.

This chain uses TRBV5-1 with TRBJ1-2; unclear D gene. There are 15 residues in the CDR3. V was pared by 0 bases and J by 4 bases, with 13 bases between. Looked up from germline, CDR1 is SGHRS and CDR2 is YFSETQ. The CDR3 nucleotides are TGCGCCAGCAGCTTGGAACCTCAGGCCCTCTATGGCTACACCTTC. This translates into CASSLEPQALYGYTF.

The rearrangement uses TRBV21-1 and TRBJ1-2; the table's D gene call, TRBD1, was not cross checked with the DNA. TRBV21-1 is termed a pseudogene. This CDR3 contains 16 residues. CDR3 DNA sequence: TGTGCCAGCAGCAAGATGACAGGGGTTTGTTTTTATGGCTACACCTTC. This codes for CASSKMTGVCFYGYTF.

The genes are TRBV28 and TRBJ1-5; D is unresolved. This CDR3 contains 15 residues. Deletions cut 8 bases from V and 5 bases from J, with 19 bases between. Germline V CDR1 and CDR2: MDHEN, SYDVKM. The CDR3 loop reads CASGDKAWRDQPQHF. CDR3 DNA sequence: TGTGCCAGCGGCGACAAAGCTTGGAGGGATCAGCCCCAGCATTTT.